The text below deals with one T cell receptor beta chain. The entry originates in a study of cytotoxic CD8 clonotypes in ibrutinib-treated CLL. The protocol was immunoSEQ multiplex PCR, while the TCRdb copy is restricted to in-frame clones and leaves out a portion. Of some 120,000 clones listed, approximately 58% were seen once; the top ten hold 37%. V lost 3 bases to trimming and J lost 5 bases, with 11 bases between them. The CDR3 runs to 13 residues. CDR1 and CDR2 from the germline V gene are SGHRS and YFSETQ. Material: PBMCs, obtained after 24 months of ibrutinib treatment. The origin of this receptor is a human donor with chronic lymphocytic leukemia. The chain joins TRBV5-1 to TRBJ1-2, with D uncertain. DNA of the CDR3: TGCGCCAGCAGCTCCACCAAGGGATATGGCTACACCTTC. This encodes CASSSTKGYGYTF. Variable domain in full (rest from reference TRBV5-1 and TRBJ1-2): KAGVTQTPRYLIKTRGQQVTLSCSPISGHRSVSWYQQTPGQGLQFLFEYFSETQRNKGNFPGRFSGRQFSNSRSEMNVSTLELGDSALYLCASSSTKGYGYTFGSGTRLTVV.